This T cell receptor beta chain was identified during a study of blood T cell repertoires in COVID-19. Study as a whole: Italy, Spain and the United States were the sources of the convalescent and acute COVID-19 samples. Sources were T cells, B-cell-depleted T cells, or PBMCs; the material itself was cDNA or gDNA.

Authors' data handling: Amplification of reference gene primers provided the estimated nucleated cell counts. Clones were sequenced by immunoSEQ multiplex PCR, and TCRdb holds only the in-frame ones, with some missing. The V and J calls and clone size were taken over from that table, and D and trimming were inferred from the DNA. The sample shows around 15,000 clones, over 75% of them seen only once. The source is a woman in her seventies with active COVID-19. Sequenced input: peripheral blood.

This CDR3 is CASSLAVLSSGKNEQFF. DNA of the CDR3: TGTGCCAGCAGCTTAGCGGTTTTATCTAGCGGGAAGAATGAGCAGTTCTTC. The chain combines TRBV7-9 with TRBJ2-1; 9 bases are a match to TRBD2. The CDR3 consists of 17 residues. J lost 7 bases, V lost 0 bases, and 10 bases had no gene match. CDR1 and CDR2 (germline): SEHNR, FQNEAQ (reference sequence).